A selection of T cell receptor beta chains follows, all from one sample in a study of shared clonotypes between healthy human individuals. Sequencing used immunoSEQ multiplex PCR; TCRdb keeps in-frame clones, though not all of them. The sample shows about 1 million clones, under 80% of them seen only once. Sequencing was performed on memory CD4+ T cells sorted from blood. All receptors derive from a young man in good health. The CDR3 runs from the conserved cysteine through the conserved F or W. A D gene is named only where the DNA matches it firmly. Some rows have no size entry. The others give once, few or many, or a class for an expanded clone.

cdr3_aa cdr3_nt v_call clone_size j_call d_call
CASSLGQGAFGNTIYF TGTGCCAGCAGTTTGGGACAGGGGGCGTTTGGAAACACCATATATTTT TRBV6-5 - TRBJ1-3 TRBD1
CSATGETQYF TGCAGTGCTACCGGCGAGACCCAGTACTTC TRBV20-1 - TRBJ2-5 -
CSAIRGTEAFF TGCAGTGCTATCAGGGGGACTGAAGCTTTCTTT TRBV20-1 few TRBJ1-1 TRBD1
CASSPLPGQDSYNEQFF TGTGCCAGCAGCCCTCTCCCGGGACAAGACTCCTACAATGAGCAGTTCTTC TRBV11-2 few TRBJ2-1 -
CASQRTGSHEQYF TGTGCCAGTCAGCGGACAGGTAGCCACGAGCAGTACTTC TRBV7-2 - TRBJ2-7 TRBD1
CSVLHEQYF TGCAGCGTTCTTCACGAGCAGTACTTC TRBV29-1 - TRBJ2-7 -
CASSAGQGAGKTQYF TGTGCCAGCAGTGCTGGACAGGGGGCCGGGAAGACCCAGTACTTC TRBV6-1 - TRBJ2-5 TRBD1
CASSPGRGQGGTGELFF TGTGCCAGCAGTCCGGGCAGGGGACAGGGAGGCACCGGGGAGCTGTTTTTT TRBV7-9 once TRBJ2-2 TRBD1
CASSQGPNNEKLFF TGTGCCAGCAGCCAGGGGCCGAATAATGAAAAACTGTTTTTT TRBV6-5 - TRBJ1-4 -
CASSLGGDSPLHF TGTGCCAGCAGCTTAGGCGGGGATTCACCCCTCCACTTT TRBV5-6 few TRBJ1-6 -
CASSTSGGGTYPYEQYF TGTGCCAGCAGCACGTCAGGGGGCGGGACCTATCCCTACGAGCAGTACTTC TRBV7-2 - TRBJ2-7 TRBD1
CASSELTPATDTQYF TGTGCCAGCAGTGAATTGACCCCAGCTACAGATACGCAGTATTTT TRBV6-1 - TRBJ2-3 -
CASSVPWGETQYF TGTGCCAGCAGTGTCCCGTGGGGAGAGACCCAGTACTTC TRBV6-1 - TRBJ2-5 -
CASSRHQPQHF TGTGCCAGCAGTCGCCATCAGCCCCAGCATTTT TRBV6-9 - TRBJ1-5 -
CASSDQRMAGNQPQHF TGTGCCAGCAGTGACCAAAGGATGGCGGGCAATCAGCCCCAGCATTTT TRBV6-1 - TRBJ1-5 -
CASSELAGGNTIYF TGTGCCAGCAGTGAGTTGGCAGGGGGAAACACCATATATTTT TRBV25-1 once TRBJ1-3 -
CAWSRQGNYGYTF TGTGCCTGGAGCCGACAGGGAAACTATGGCTACACCTTC TRBV30 few TRBJ1-2 TRBD1
CASSQDNGRASLGEQYF TGTGCCAGCAGCCAAGATAACGGCAGGGCGAGCCTTGGCGAGCAGTACTTC TRBV14 - TRBJ2-7 -
CASSLDGGNTEAFF TGTGCCAGCAGCTTAGATGGGGGGAACACTGAAGCTTTCTTT TRBV11-2 - TRBJ1-1 -
CASQQGNQPQHF TGCGCCAGCCAACAGGGCAATCAGCCCCAGCATTTT TRBV10-2 - TRBJ1-5 -
CSVVRDSPSGGYTF TGCAGCGTGGTCCGGGACAGCCCGTCGGGCGGCTACACCTTC TRBV29-1 - TRBJ1-2 TRBD1
CASSPGGLLNNEQFF TGTGCCAGCAGCCCTGGGGGTCTGCTGAACAATGAGCAGTTCTTC TRBV7-9 - TRBJ2-1 -
CASSATDTQYF TGTGCCAGCAGCGCGACAGATACGCAGTATTTT TRBV9 - TRBJ2-3 -
CASSSGTGGNEQFF TGCGCCAGCAGCTCCGGGACAGGGGGCAATGAGCAGTTCTTC TRBV5-1 many TRBJ2-1 TRBD1
CASTPRVSNTGELFF TGTGCCAGTACCCCCAGAGTTTCGAACACCGGGGAGCTGTTTTTT TRBV19 - TRBJ2-2 -
CASSLGLNQPQHF TGCGCCAGCAGCTTAGGTTTGAATCAGCCCCAGCATTTT TRBV5-1 - TRBJ1-5 -
CASSSGTGGKGQPQHF TGTGCCAGCAGCTCCGGGACAGGGGGCAAAGGTCAGCCCCAGCATTTT TRBV5-6 - TRBJ1-5 TRBD1
CASSQGGALNTEAFF TGCGCCAGCAGCCAAGGAGGGGCTTTGAACACTGAAGCTTTCTTT TRBV4-1 - TRBJ1-1 -
CASSKGGAGLTEAFF TGTGCCAGCAGTAAAGGGGGCGCGGGGTTGACTGAAGCTTTCTTT TRBV6-5 - TRBJ1-1 TRBD1
CASSESGRSNAKQYF TGTGCCAGCAGTGAATCCGGACGGTCTAATGCTAAGCAGTACTTC TRBV25-1 - TRBJ2-7 -
CASSFAGITGELFF TGTGCCAGCAGTTTCGCGGGGATCACCGGGGAGCTGTTTTTT TRBV27 - TRBJ2-2 -
CASSTQGAGGNTIYF TGTGCCAGCAGTACACAGGGGGCAGGGGGAAACACCATATATTTT TRBV6-1 - TRBJ1-3 TRBD1
CASSQTWSSGGAKNIQYF TGCGCCAGCAGCCAAACTTGGAGCAGCGGGGGAGCCAAAAACATTCAGTACTTC TRBV5-1 once TRBJ2-4 TRBD2
CASSQNSYEQYF TGTGCCAGCAGCCAGAACAGCTACGAGCAGTACTTC TRBV7-9 - TRBJ2-7 -
CASGLFPSGGNIQYF TGTGCTAGTGGTTTGTTCCCGTCAGGGGGGAACATTCAGTACTTC TRBV12-5 - TRBJ2-4 -
CASSAGGITNEQFF TGTGCCAGCAGCGCGGGGGGTATTACCAATGAGCAGTTCTTC TRBV9 - TRBJ2-1 TRBD2
CASKDRANSPLHF TGTGCCAGCAAGGATAGGGCCAATTCACCCCTCCACTTT TRBV6-1 - TRBJ1-6 -
CAISESPGGSGETQYF TGTGCCATCAGTGAGTCTCCCGGGGGCTCGGGAGAGACCCAGTACTTC TRBV10-3 once TRBJ2-5 -
CASSAAGTEGEKLFF TGTGCCAGCAGCGCCGCCGGGACAGAAGGGGAAAAACTGTTTTTT TRBV5-4 few TRBJ1-4 TRBD1
CAGRRYTGELFF TGTGCCGGCAGGAGATACACCGGGGAGCTGTTTTTT TRBV6-1 - TRBJ2-2 -
CASSRSGRAVETQYF TGTGCCAGCAGCCGTAGCGGGAGGGCCGTGGAGACCCAGTACTTC TRBV7-9 - TRBJ2-5 TRBD2
CASSLRTGHGELFF TGCGCCAGCAGCTTGAGGACGGGCCACGGGGAGCTGTTTTTT TRBV5-1 - TRBJ2-2 -
CASTRTGGYTEAFF TGTGCCAGCACCAGGACAGGGGGGTACACTGAAGCTTTCTTT TRBV27 - TRBJ1-1 TRBD1
CASTLTSGGEGTQYF TGTGCCAGCACCCTGACTAGCGGGGGGGAGGGGACCCAGTACTTC TRBV2 - TRBJ2-5 TRBD2
CAISLGSSYEQYF TGTGCCATCAGTCTGGGGAGTTCCTACGAGCAGTACTTC TRBV10-3 - TRBJ2-7 -
CASSRPGMVGEQYF TGTGCCAGCAGCAGGCCTGGGATGGTGGGCGAGCAGTACTTC TRBV5-4 - TRBJ2-7 -